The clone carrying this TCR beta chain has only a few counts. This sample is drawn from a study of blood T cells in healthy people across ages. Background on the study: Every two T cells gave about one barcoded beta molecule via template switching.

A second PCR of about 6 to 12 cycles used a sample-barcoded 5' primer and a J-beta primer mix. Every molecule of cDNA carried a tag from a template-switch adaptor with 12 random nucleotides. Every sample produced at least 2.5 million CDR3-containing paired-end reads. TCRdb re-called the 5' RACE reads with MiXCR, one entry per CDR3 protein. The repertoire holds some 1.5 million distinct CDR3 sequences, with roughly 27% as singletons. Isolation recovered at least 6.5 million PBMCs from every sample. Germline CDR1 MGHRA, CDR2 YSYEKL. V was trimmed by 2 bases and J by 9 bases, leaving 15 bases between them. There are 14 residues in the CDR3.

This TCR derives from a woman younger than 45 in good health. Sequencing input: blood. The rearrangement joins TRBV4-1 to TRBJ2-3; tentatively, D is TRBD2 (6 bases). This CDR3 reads CASSQPRDPKTQYF. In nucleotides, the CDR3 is TGCGCCAGCAGCCAACCGCGGGACCCCAAGACGCAGTATTTT.